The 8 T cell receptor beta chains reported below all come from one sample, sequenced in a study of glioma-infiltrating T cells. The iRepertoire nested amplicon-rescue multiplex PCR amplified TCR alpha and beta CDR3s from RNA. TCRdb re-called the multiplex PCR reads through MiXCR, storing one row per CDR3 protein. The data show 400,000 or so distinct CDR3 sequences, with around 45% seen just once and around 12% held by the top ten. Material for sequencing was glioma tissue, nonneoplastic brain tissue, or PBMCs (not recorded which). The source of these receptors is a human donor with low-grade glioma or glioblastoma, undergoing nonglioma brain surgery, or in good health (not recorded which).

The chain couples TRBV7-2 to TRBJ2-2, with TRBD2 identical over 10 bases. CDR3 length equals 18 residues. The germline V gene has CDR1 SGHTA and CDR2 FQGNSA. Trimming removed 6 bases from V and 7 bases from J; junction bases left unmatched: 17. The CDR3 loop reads CASRKPGTSVNSGGELFF. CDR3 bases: TGTGCCAGCAGGAAGCCCGGGACTAGCGTCAATAGTGGCGGGGAGCTGTTTTTT.

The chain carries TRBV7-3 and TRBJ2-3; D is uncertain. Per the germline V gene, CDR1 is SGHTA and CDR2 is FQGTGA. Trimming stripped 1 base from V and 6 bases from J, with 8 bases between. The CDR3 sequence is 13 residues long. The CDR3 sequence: CASSLIDLDTQYF. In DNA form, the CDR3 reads TGTGCCAGCAGCTTAATAGATCTGGATACGCAGTATTTT.

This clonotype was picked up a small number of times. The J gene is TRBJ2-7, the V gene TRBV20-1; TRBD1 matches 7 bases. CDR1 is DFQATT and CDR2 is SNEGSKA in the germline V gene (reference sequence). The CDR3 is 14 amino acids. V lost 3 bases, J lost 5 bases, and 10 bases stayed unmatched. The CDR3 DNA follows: TGCAGTGCTAGCGGCGTCGGAACAGGGGACGAGCAGTACTTC. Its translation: CSASGVGTGDEQYF.

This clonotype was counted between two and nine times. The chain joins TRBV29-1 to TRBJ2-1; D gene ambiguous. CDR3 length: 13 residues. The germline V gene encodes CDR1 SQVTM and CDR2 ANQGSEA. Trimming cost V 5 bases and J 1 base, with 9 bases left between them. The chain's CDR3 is CSVTSASYNEQFF. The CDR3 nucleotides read TGCAGCGTTACATCCGCTTCCTACAATGAGCAGTTCTTC.

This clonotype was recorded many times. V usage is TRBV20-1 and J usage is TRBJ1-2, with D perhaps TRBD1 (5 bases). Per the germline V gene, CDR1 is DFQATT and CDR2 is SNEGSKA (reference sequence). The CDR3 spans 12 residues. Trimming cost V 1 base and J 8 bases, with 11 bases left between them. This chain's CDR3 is CSARVGDHGYTF. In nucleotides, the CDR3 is TGCAGTGCTAGAGTGGGGGACCACGGCTACACCTTC.

The CDR3 coding sequence is TGTGCCAGCAGTTTCCCCCAGGCGGGAGGCGAGCAGTACTTC. Translating it yields CASSFPQAGGEQYF. V and J are TRBV27 and TRBJ2-7; 8 bases line up with TRBD2. The CDR3 is 14 residues long. J lost 6 bases, V lost 3 bases, and 7 bases had no gene match. The germline V gene encodes CDR1 MNHEY and CDR2 SMNVEV (reference sequence).

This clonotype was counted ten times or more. CDR3 protein: CASSSGMGYGYTF. CDR3 DNA sequence: TGTGCCAGCAGTTCAGGGATGGGGTATGGCTACACCTTC. The chain has TRBV27 and TRBJ1-2; D may be TRBD1 (5 bases). The CDR3 has 13 amino acids. CDR1 MNHEY and CDR2 SMNVEV come from the germline V gene (reference sequence). The V and J ends lost 4 bases and 5 bases respectively, with 11 bases between them.

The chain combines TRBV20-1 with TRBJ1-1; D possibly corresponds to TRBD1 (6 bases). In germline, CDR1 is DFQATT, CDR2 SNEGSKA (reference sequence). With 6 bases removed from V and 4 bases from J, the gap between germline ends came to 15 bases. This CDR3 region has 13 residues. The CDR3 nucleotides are TGCAGTGCCGATGGGGGCATGAGCACTGAAGCTTTCTTT. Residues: CSADGGMSTEAFF.